The clone carrying this TCR beta chain was seen a single time. As yet, its antigen is unknown. This sample was included in a study of T cell responses to AZD1222 COVID-19 vaccine. The study's findings and limits: Spike-specific TCR breadth and depth grew following two AZD1222 doses. At baseline, just five to seven AZD1222 recipients tested seropositive. Spike as a whole was targeted by vaccine-associated CD4 TCRs, dominant at 160-218 and 743-854.

This table comes from immunoSEQ multiplex PCR, and its TCRdb copy is limited to in-frame clones, with some not included. The table lists tens of thousands of clones, 70% to 90% of them singletons. The germline V gene has CDR1 MNHEY and CDR2 SVGEGT. The CDR3 totals 14 residues. With 5 bases removed from V and 3 bases from J, the gap between germline ends came to 14 bases. Pooling covered second doses at about 4 or about 12 weeks. Sample: peripheral blood, taken 28 days after the second AZD1222 dose. The gene calls are TRBV6-2 or TRBV6-3 and TRBJ2-7, with D possibly TRBD1 on 6 matching bases. This TCR was sampled from an adult who received the AZD1222 COVID-19 vaccine. CDR3 nucleotide sequence: TGTGCCAGCAGTACAGGGTTCAGTGGCTACGAGCAGTACTTC. Encoded protein: CASSTGFSGYEQYF.